Reported below is one T cell receptor (beta chain). Its specificity is unknown. TCRdb re-called the 5' RACE reads with MiXCR, one entry per CDR3 protein. This table has hundreds of thousands of distinct CDR3 sequences, approximately 13% appearing once. This specimen belongs to a study of T cells after yellow fever vaccination. The study's findings and limits: Post-booster repertoires again held most primary-vaccination clones (96% CD4, roughly 88% CD8). There was a small share of clonotypes that showed up in both the CD4 and CD8 compartments.

Germline V gene data show CDR1 as SEHNR and CDR2 as FQNEAQ (reference sequence). The V end was cut by 11 bases, the J end by 1 base, with 16 bases between. The CDR3 covers 14 residues. The genes are TRBV7-9 and TRBJ2-3; D is possibly TRBD1 or TRBD2 (6 bases each). The source is a man younger than 45 who received the YFV17D yellow fever vaccine. The sequenced sample was PBMCs, obtained on the day of the yellow fever booster vaccination. DNA for the CDR3: TGTGCCTGCGAGGAGGGGGTCGGCACAGATACGCAGTATTTT. This sequence encodes CACEEGVGTDTQYF.